This T cell receptor (beta chain) is from a study of blood T cell repertoires in COVID-19. On the study more broadly: Samples came from the United States, Italy and Spain, spanning acute and convalescent COVID-19. PBMCs, B-cell-depleted T cells, or T cells provided the cDNA or gDNA that made up the material.

Per the authors' pipeline: Researchers report that nucleated cell counts were estimated from reference gene primer amplification. The repertoire was sequenced with immunoSEQ multiplex PCR; TCRdb's copy has only in-frame clones and lacks some. That table supplies the V and J calls and clone size; D and trimming were determined from the DNA. The repertoire has approximately 75,000 clones, roughly 86% of them found once; the top ten carry around 29%. CDR3 length: 14 residues. V shed 7 bases and J 5 bases; nucleotides not matched to a gene: 6. Germline lookup yields CDR1 MNHEY and CDR2 SVGAGI. The sequenced material came from peripheral blood. V usage is TRBV6-5 and J usage is TRBJ1-4; 8 bases are a match to TRBD1. The source of this sequence is a man between 45 and 60 years old with acute or convalescent COVID-19. The CDR3 spells CASTRDRQNEKLFF. DNA of the CDR3: TGTGCCAGCACCAGGGACAGGCAAAATGAAAAACTGTTTTTT.